The clone carrying this T cell receptor (beta chain) was found many times. The CDR3 runs 16 residues. CDR1 SGHRS and CDR2 YFSETQ come from the germline V gene. Trimming left V 2 bases short and J 0 bases short, with 14 bases between. The sample comes from a study of metastatic and nonmetastatic thyroid tumors. Overall study: Comparison of repertoires was carried out across blood and tumor or nodule tissue from malignant and benign thyroid patients.

In the authors' methods: To classify distant metastasis in papillary thyroid cancer, a model was built from CDR3 differences across clinicopathological groups. MiXCR was used by TCRdb to re-call the PCR reads. TCRdb's processing, not the authors', yielded these V and J calls. The table has roughly 22,000 clones, roughly an eighth seen once. Prior to thyroid surgery, none of the patients had received any treatment. The chain employs TRBV5-1 and TRBJ1-2, with no clear D. This receptor was obtained from a female donor with papillary thyroid cancer or a benign thyroid nodule (not recorded which). Some clones in this sample may be carry-over from other donors' samples. The sequenced material came from blood. The CDR3 DNA sequence: TGCGCCAGCAGCTTAGGGAGTTTTTCCTCTAACTATGGCTACACCTTC. Translation: CASSLGSFSSNYGYTF.